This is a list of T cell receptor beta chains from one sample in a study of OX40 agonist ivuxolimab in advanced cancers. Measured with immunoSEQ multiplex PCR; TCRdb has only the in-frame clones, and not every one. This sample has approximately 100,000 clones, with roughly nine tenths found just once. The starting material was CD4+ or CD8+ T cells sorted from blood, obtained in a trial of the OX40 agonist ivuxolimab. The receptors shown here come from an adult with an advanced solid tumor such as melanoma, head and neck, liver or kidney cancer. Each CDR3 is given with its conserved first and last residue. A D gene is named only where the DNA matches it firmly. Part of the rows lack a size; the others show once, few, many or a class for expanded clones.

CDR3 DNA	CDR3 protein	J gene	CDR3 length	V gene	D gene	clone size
TGTGCCAGCACCGATAGGGGGGCTGAAGCTTTCTTT	CASTDRGAEAFF	TRBJ1-1	12	TRBV2	-	-
TGTGCTAGTGGTTTAGACATAAAGGATACGCAGTATTTT	CASGLDIKDTQYF	TRBJ2-3	13	TRBV12-5	-	-
TGCGCCAGCAGAGAGGTGAACACTGAAGCTTTCTTT	CASREVNTEAFF	TRBJ1-1	12	TRBV5-1	-	-
TGTGCCAGCAGTGAAAGGAGCCAAAGGGATAATTCACCCCTCCACTTT	CASSERSQRDNSPLHF	TRBJ1-6	16	TRBV2	-	once
TGTGCCAGCAACCGCAGGAGAATAAACGACCCCCCCCAGTTCTTC	CASNRRRINDPPQFF	TRBJ2-1	15	TRBV21-1	-	-
TGTGCTAGTGCCCGACAGTCGAACACTGAAGCTTTCTTT	CASARQSNTEAFF	TRBJ1-1	13	TRBV12-5	-	-
TGTGCCATCAAAAAGATCGGCGCGAACACCGGGGAGCTGTTTTTT	CAIKKIGANTGELFF	TRBJ2-2	15	TRBV10-3	-	-
TGCAGCGTTGTGGGGTCGCGGGGGGCCACTGAAGCTTTCTTT	CSVVGSRGATEAFF	TRBJ1-1	14	TRBV29-1	-	-
TGTGCCAGCACCGCAGGGCGGCCGAACACCGGGGAGCTGTTTTTT	CASTAGRPNTGELFF	TRBJ2-2	15	TRBV9	-	-
TGTGCCAGCAGTATTCGGGGGGCGCGAGGCGGCTACACCTTC	CASSIRGARGGYTF	TRBJ1-2	14	TRBV2	-	-
TGTGCCAGCCGCTCGCGGAGGGCGAACACTGAAGCTTTCTTT	CASRSRRANTEAFF	TRBJ1-1	14	TRBV5-6	-	-
TGTGCCAGCAGCTCCGACCCGGGGGCTAACGAGCAGTACTTC	CASSSDPGANEQYF	TRBJ2-7	14	TRBV7-2	-	-
TGTGCCAGCAGCTTAGTAATGGGTGCGGGTGGCTACACCTTC	CASSLVMGAGGYTF	TRBJ1-2	14	TRBV13	-	-
TGCAGCGCCCGCCCGGGCGCGAGAAATGAGCAGTTCTTC	CSARPGARNEQFF	TRBJ2-1	13	TRBV29-1	-	-
TGTGCCAGCAGTGAAGGGCCCCAGATAGGGGGCTACACCTTC	CASSEGPQIGGYTF	TRBJ1-2	14	TRBV2	-	-
TGTGCCAGCAGTTTGACAGGTCCCTCTCTCCTAGATGGCTACACCTTC	CASSLTGPSLLDGYTF	TRBJ1-2	16	TRBV27	-	-
TGTGCTAGTGGTCGAACTTCCCAGGGAGTGGGCGGCTACACCTTC	CASGRTSQGVGGYTF	TRBJ1-2	15	TRBV12-5	-	-
TGTGCCAGCAGCTCGGGGGCCTCCTACGAGCAGTACTTC	CASSSGASYEQYF	TRBJ2-7	13	TRBV7-3	-	-
TGCGCCAGCAGCGAAGGGCTGCGGGGACAGGGCGGTGGCTACACCTTC	CASSEGLRGQGGGYTF	TRBJ1-2	16	TRBV4-1	TRBD1	-
TGTGCTAGTGGGGGAGGTTTGAGGGAGCTGTTTTTT	CASGGGLRELFF	TRBJ2-2	12	TRBV12-5	-	-
TGTGCCAGCAGCGTTGCTAGTGGGACTAGCACAGATACGCAGTATTTT	CASSVASGTSTDTQYF	TRBJ2-3	16	TRBV9	-	-
TGTGCCAGCAGCCAAGATAACACGAATGGCTACACCTTC	CASSQDNTNGYTF	TRBJ1-2	13	TRBV4-2	-	-
TGTGCCAGCAGTCCAAGCGGGGGAGGGTTAGAAACTGAAGCTTTCTTT	CASSPSGGGLETEAFF	TRBJ1-1	16	TRBV5-4	-	-
TGTGCCAGCAGCTTTCGGGGCTCCTCCAGCACAGATACGCAGTATTTT	CASSFRGSSSTDTQYF	TRBJ2-3	16	TRBV7-9	-	-
TGTGCCAGCAGCCCAGGACAGGGAAGCAATGAGCAGTTCTTC	CASSPGQGSNEQFF	TRBJ2-1	14	TRBV9	TRBD1	-
TGTGCCAGCAGTCCAGGGGCCCGAGAGACCCAGTACTTC	CASSPGARETQYF	TRBJ2-5	13	TRBV7-3	-	-
TGTGCCAGCAGCTTGGCAACGGTTAACTATGGCTACACCTTC	CASSLATVNYGYTF	TRBJ1-2	14	TRBV5-6	-	once
TGTGCCAGCTCCGGGACAGGGAATCAGCCCCAGCATTTT	CASSGTGNQPQHF	TRBJ1-5	13	TRBV6-1	TRBD1	-